This TCR beta chain was identified during a study of blood T cells in healthy people across ages. Notes on the study in general: Researchers said unsorted PBMCs prevented a conclusive naive versus antigen-experienced comparison. Roughly linear declines in TCR beta diversity per million T cells occurred with age.

Primed by a sample-barcoded 5' primer and a J-beta primer mix, a second PCR proceeded for roughly 7 to 11 cycles. Through a template-switch adaptor with 12 random nucleotides, each cDNA molecule received a tag. MiXCR, run by TCRdb on the 5' RACE reads, gives a single entry per CDR3 protein. Of about 640,000 distinct CDR3 sequences in the sample, under 65% are singletons; the top ten hold around 37%. The CDR3 has 14 residues. V dropped 4 bases and J dropped 6; count of bases not matched to a gene: 9. Per the germline V gene, CDR1 is SNHLY and CDR2 is FYNNEI. This clonotype was detected a few times. The target antigen is unknown.

V usage is TRBV2 and J usage is TRBJ2-7, with TRBD2 identical over 7 bases. This receptor was taken from a man between 60 and 70 years old in good health. Sequenced sample: blood. The chain's CDR3 is CASSGLERGGEQYF. CDR3 bases: TGTGCCAGCAGTGGATTGGAGCGGGGTGGCGAGCAGTACTTC.